This T cell receptor (beta chain) was captured by sequencing in a study of HIV-infected children after antiretroviral therapy interruption. Germline CDR1 and CDR2: LGHDT and YNNKEL (reference sequence). CDR3 size: 16 residues. Concerning this clonotype: One end of the junction is discordant with germline, which a read error may explain.

Treatment reported: PENTA 11 planned treatment interruption arm or continuous ART arm. The TCR library was built from RNA with a 3' RACE protocol and unique molecular identifiers. Each CDR3 protein is one row after TCRdb ran MiXCR on the 3' RACE reads. Here the sample spans about 15,000 distinct CDR3 sequences, 3.4% being singletons. This sequence originates from a child aged 2 to 17 with HIV. The sequencing here drew on CD45RA+ CD4+ T cells from PBMCs, taken from a donor given antiretroviral therapy, either interrupted or continuous. The subset is: naive CD4+ CD45RA+ CD45RO- T cells. The chain links TRBV3-1 to TRBJ2-5; D is possibly TRBD1 (8 bases). The CDR3 here is CASSQETGEGQDTQYF. The DNA of the CDR3 is TGTGCCAGCAGCCAAGAGACAGGGGAGGGCCAAGACACCCAGTACTTT.